Given below is one T cell receptor (beta chain) in context. This sample is part of a study of blood T cell repertoires in COVID-19. This CDR3 region has 10 residues. The V and J ends lost 5 bases and 8 bases respectively, with 4 bases between them. Original analysis: Estimated nucleated cell counts came from reference gene primer amplification. This table comes from immunoSEQ multiplex PCR, and its TCRdb copy is limited to in-frame clones, with some not included. That table is the source of V, J and clone size, and D and trimming were worked out from the DNA. This table holds under 500,000 clones, nearly 90% found once.

This receptor was taken from a woman between 18 and 29 years old with acute COVID-19. The specimen was PBMCs or T cells enriched from blood (not recorded which). The gene calls are TRBV12-3 or TRBV12-4 and TRBJ2-1; D gene unclear. The CDR3 protein is CASSRYEQFF. CDR3 bases: TGTGCCAGCAGTCGTTATGAGCAGTTCTTC.